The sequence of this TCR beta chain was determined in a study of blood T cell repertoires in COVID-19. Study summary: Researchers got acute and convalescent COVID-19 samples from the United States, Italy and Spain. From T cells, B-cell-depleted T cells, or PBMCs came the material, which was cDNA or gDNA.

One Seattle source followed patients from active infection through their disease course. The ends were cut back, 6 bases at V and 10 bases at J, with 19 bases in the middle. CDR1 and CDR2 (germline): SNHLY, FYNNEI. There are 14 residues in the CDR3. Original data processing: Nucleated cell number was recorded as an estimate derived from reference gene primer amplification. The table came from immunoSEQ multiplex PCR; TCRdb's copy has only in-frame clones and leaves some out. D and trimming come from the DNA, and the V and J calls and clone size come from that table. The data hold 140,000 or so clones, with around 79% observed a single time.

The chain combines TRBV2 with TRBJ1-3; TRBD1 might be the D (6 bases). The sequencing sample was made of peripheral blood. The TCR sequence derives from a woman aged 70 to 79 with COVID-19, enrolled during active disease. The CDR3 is CASRGGGLGGTIYF. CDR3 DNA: TGTGCCAGCAGAGGGGGGGGCCTCGGAGGTACCATATATTTT.